This T cell receptor beta chain appears in the sequencing data of a study of tumour-infiltrating T cells in Burkitt lymphoma. This clone was detected a few times. The germline V gene encodes CDR1 SGHRS and CDR2 YFSETQ. The CDR3 extends over 12 amino acids. With 5 bases removed from V and 7 bases from J, the gap between germline ends came to 12 bases. The assay was immunoSEQ multiplex PCR, and TCRdb's table has in-frame clones only and misses some. The table includes under 8,000 clones, roughly a sixth detected once. The sequenced sample was tumor tissue. This chain links TRBV5-1 with TRBJ1-1; possible D gene TRBD1, 5 bases. The receptor was derived from a human donor with diffuse large B-cell lymphoma. The CDR3 DNA reads as TGCGCCAGCAGAGAATCAGGGTTTGAAGCTTTCTTT. This sequence encodes CASRESGFEAFF.